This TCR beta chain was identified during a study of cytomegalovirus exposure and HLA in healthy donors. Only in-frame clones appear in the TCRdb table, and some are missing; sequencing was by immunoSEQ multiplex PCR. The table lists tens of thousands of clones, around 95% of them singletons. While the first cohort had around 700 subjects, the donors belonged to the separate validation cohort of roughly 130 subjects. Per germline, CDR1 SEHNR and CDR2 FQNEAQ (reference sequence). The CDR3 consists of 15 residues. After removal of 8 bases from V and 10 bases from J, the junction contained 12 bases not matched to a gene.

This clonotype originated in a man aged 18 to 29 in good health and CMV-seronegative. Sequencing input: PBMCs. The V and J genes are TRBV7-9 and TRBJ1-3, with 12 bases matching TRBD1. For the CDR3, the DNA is TGTGCCAGCGGCCCCACCGGGACAGGGGGCATAACCATATATTTT. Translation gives CASGPTGTGGITIYF.